This T cell receptor beta chain is from a study of spatial heterogeneity in lung cancer. Overall study context: Bulk RNA-seq from matched material yielded a T cell module score that correlated strongly with TCR transcript counts in tumor regions.

Every molecule of TCR cDNA had its own unique molecular identifier. MiXCR was run by TCRdb on the 5' RACE reads, yielding one entry per CDR3 protein. The sample lists 3,500 to 4,000 distinct CDR3 sequences, approximately 5% occurring once. This clonotype is medium-sized in the sample. The target antigen is unknown. Study-wide points: There was tracking of ubiquitous and regional nonsynonymous mutations by the respective counts of ubiquitous and regional expanded TCRs. Tumor mutation count correlated with how many alpha and beta TCRs expanded intratumorally.

As to time point: sample taken at primary tumor resection. Around 68 TRACERx patients with early, untreated non-small cell lung cancer donated samples. CDR3 length equals 15 residues. Trimming removed 3 bases from V and 3 bases from J, with 9 bases in between. V and J are TRBV12-3 or TRBV12-4 and TRBJ1-6, with D possibly being TRBD1 (5 bases). Source: lung tumor tissue, taken at surgery. The receptor was derived from a female donor with early-stage non-small cell lung cancer. CDR3 coding DNA: TGTGCCAGCAGTTTTGGGGGTGGCTATAATTCACCCCTCCACTTT. Translating gives CASSFGGGYNSPLHF.